The T cell receptor (beta chain) under discussion was sequenced for a study of cytomegalovirus exposure and HLA in healthy donors (dated by TCRdb to about 2017). About the study as a whole: According to an earlier analysis of 587 of the donors, about 180 million T cells yielded 117 million unique TCR beta sequences and approximately 300 Gb of sequence data. About 320 gigabases of sequencing data and 70 million to 85 million unique TCR sequences were included in an early release covering under 650 HLA-typed donors. Of the 350 to 400 genotyped donors, approximately 80% fell in the genetic ancestry cluster associated with self-reported Caucasian donors. The study aimed to test whether cataloging public T cell receptors could reveal signatures of past pathogen exposure. The study used immunosequencing to profile the T cell repertoires of approximately 640 subjects and linked those repertoires to cytomegalovirus serostatus. Besides the first cohort of 666 subjects, a separate validation cohort made up of roughly 130 different subjects was used. High-throughput TCR immunosequencing, statistical association of individual TCRs with disease status, and machine learning were combined to predict cytomegalovirus infection status. In a later analysis, previously published TCR beta repertoires from 500 to 750 donors were re-analyzed and high-resolution HLA genotyping was added so that TCR occurrence patterns could be studied. Rather than drawing on any new phenotypic data, the later analysis identified candidate immune exposures from TCR beta sequences and the way those sequences occurred across donors. An earlier analysis of around 640 of the donors used high-throughput TCR beta sequencing to judge whether each TCR beta V gene segment behaved as functional or pseudogenic. Donor age, sex, ethnicity and CMV serostatus were compiled together with the repertoire data. In a later genetic analysis, genome-wide SNP genotypes for about three fifths of the 666 donors were used, and that subset was treated as a discovery cohort. All discovery cohort repertoires had been generated using a single sequencing platform. HLA typing covered class I and class II loci at four-digit resolution. Typing coverage varied by locus: 629-630 donors for A, B, C, DRB1 and DQB1; approximately 500 for DQA1; around 610 for DPA1; roughly 450 for DPB1. Roughly 5 DR-DQ haplotypes were handled as single units for association and clustering because linkage in the cohort was strong. Across roughly 420 genotyped donors of the cohort, an average of roughly 200,000 unique TCR beta nucleotide sequences per donor were sequenced, and roughly 17% of those sequences were non-productive. Paper-wide results and their limitations: Specific HLA alleles were associated with 15,000 to 20,000 TCR beta sequences at a false discovery rate of 0.05 in a later analysis. Most CMV-associated TCR beta chains appeared to be HLA-restricted in a later analysis, and the HLA associations seemed to be driven largely by CMV exposure. The authors suggested that the approach could potentially be generalized to other disease states and immunological phenotypes. Compared with the roughly 670-donor mean, donors in an Asian-associated ancestry cluster had fewer N-insertions in productive TCRs, according to a later genetic analysis. Correlated functional status among segregating V segments might reflect linkage disequilibrium, but an unknown experimental factor could not be ruled out. Presence/absence analyses assumed roughly uniform sequencing depth across donors, an assumption that may not hold. The only immune exposure information available for the cohort was CMV serostatus. In a later genetic analysis, a missense DCLRE1C variant was associated with V-gene and J-gene trimming of TCR beta chains, and the association was replicated in an independent cohort. In an earlier analysis of fewer than 750 of the donors, most TCR beta V segments were observed in productive rearrangements about 87% or about 30% of the time, broadly matching IMGT annotations. When HLA alleles, especially DR and DQ, strongly co-occurred, attributing TCR associations to individual alleles was difficult. A further reported finding was that TCR beta sequences accurately predicted the HLA-A and HLA-B alleles for most subjects in the first cohort. In a later analysis, TCR association rates were found to vary across HLA loci, with the most associated TCRs seen for DRB1 alleles and the fewest for HLA-C alleles. Because the 87-base-pair reads could not distinguish some IMGT-functional V segments, including TRBV6-2 and TRBV6-3, those segments were excluded. Because some donors lacked HLA typing at each locus, the association tests relied only on the typed subset. The classifier was reported to diagnose cytomegalovirus status with high specificity and sensitivity in both the original and validation cohorts. About 17 rarely observed V segments, including chromosome 9 orphons, were excluded from the earlier analysis of just under 600 of the donors because counts were too low. According to a later analysis, parvovirus B19, influenza, CMV and Epstein-Barr virus appeared linked to several top co-occurrence clusters. The cohort was sequenced for TCR beta chains only, and without alpha or paired-chain data the features that could be detected were limited. In a later analysis, HLA-associated TCR beta chains were found to be more clonally expanded and to have lower generation probabilities than equally common non-associated chains. A cluster of highly shared sequence variants was judged likely to represent a technical artifact of the sequencing pipeline. Most TCR sequences were seen in very few donors, while some public TCRs were found in many individuals. In vitro tests confirmed that three of the cytomegalovirus-associated TCR beta chains recognize cytomegalovirus antigens. The study listed 170 or so TCR beta chains as associated with cytomegalovirus.

The cohort consisted of 670 or so healthy bone marrow donors. At the time of sampling, all cohort members were nominally healthy, though unrecorded immune exposures were likely present. The donor was CMV seropositive and belonged to the group of 270 or so seropositive cohort members. A peripheral blood sample was provided by each donor, and peripheral blood mononuclear cells were used for TCR beta sequencing. The Qiagen DNeasy Blood Extraction Kit was used to extract genomic DNA from the blood cell samples. This clone was picked up one time. Its antigen is unknown. Base qualities were left out, and no much larger clone turns up one base away. Relative to germline, V is 0 bases shorter and J is 4 bases shorter, with 10 bases between their ends. From its cysteine to its phenylalanine, the CDR3 spans 14 amino acids. Only CDR3 DNA remains: 42 bases, in frame from the first base. In the germline V gene (reference sequence), CDR1 corresponds to SGHNT and CDR2 to YYREEE.

The library was made by the immunoSEQ multiplex PCR assay. For the multiplex PCR, a mixture combining 60 forward primers for TCR Vbeta segments and 13 reverse primers for TCR Jbeta segments was used. A multiplex PCR assay on genomic DNA amplified the CDR3 region of rearranged TCR beta genes. The amplified TCR beta libraries were sequenced on the Illumina HiSeq System as 87-base-pair reads. As for the original processing: In a later analysis, tens of millions of unique TCR beta chains were counted across the roughly 670 repertoires, and about 9.9 million of these chains were shared by at least two donors. Raw reads were error-corrected and collapsed into unique sequences with a nearest-neighbor algorithm that merged closely related sequences to remove PCR and sequencing errors. To assign V, D and J gene segments, CDR3 sequences were aligned to IMGT reference sequences. Each retained sequence needed at least a six-nucleotide match to both a V gene segment and a J gene segment. A rearrangement counted as productive if the CDR3 had no stop codons and remained in frame with V and J, and every other rearrangement counted as non-productive. CDR3 was defined by IMGT convention, running from the second conserved V-encoded cysteine to the conserved J-encoded phenylalanine. The earlier analysis of fewer than 700 of the donors excluded sequences that lacked an unambiguous match to a single V gene segment. In an earlier analysis of several hundred of the donors, V segments were called functional above 56.7% productive rearrangements and were called segregating when the between-donor standard deviation exceeded 5%. A statistical classification framework was developed to diagnose cytomegalovirus status using the catalog of TCR beta chain sequences. In a later analysis, TCR nucleotide sequences were compared against IMGT/GENE-DB human TR gene sequences so that V and J genes could be assigned. In a later analysis, CDR3 sequences and most-parsimonious VDJ recombination scenarios were assigned using the TCRdist pipeline. In a later analysis, each TCR beta chain was defined by its CDR3 amino acid sequence together with its V-gene family, and reads lacking a unique V-gene family were excluded. In a later analysis, 500 to 650 highly shared, low-generation-probability nucleotide sequences were removed to address suspected cross-contamination and a sequencing artifact. In a later analysis, a clonal expansion index was calculated for each public chain from normalized within-repertoire ranks of inferred template counts. In a later analysis, generation probabilities were computed using a VDJ recombination model fitted to out-of-frame rearrangements, and the results were checked against IGoR. In a later analysis, TCR-TCR, TCR-HLA and TCR-CMV co-occurrence was scored with hypergeometric tests, and a repertoire-size bias correction was applied to TCR pairs. A later analysis estimated false discovery rates by permuting HLA or CMV assignments 20 times. In a later analysis, co-occurring TCRs were grouped with DBSCAN, and TCRdist sequence similarity was added when clustering was performed within HLA-allele-positive subsets. For co-occurrence clustering, repertoires with fewer than 30,000 or more than 120,000 public chains were excluded, along with five or six repertoires with anomalous nucleotide sharing. What TCRdb holds here is the immuneACCESS table cut down to in-frame rearrangements. Part of the clones is not present; checked against another copy, under half of the missing clones reflect an unresolved V gene, and the others are unexplained. The V and J calls and clone size were taken over from that table, and D and trimming were inferred from the DNA. The sample yields about 160,000 clones; 65% to 80% were counted once. Jointly, the top ten make up 2.5% to 3% of the sample.

The sequencing input was PBMCs. This TCR came from a woman between 50 and 59 years old in good health and CMV-seropositive. The rearrangement joined TRBV5-4 to TRBJ1-2; TRBD1 could be the D gene, as 5 bases match. The CDR3 is CASSLVGGGYGYTF. In nucleotide form, the sequence is TGTGCCAGCAGCTTGGTGGGGGGAGGCTATGGCTACACCTTC.